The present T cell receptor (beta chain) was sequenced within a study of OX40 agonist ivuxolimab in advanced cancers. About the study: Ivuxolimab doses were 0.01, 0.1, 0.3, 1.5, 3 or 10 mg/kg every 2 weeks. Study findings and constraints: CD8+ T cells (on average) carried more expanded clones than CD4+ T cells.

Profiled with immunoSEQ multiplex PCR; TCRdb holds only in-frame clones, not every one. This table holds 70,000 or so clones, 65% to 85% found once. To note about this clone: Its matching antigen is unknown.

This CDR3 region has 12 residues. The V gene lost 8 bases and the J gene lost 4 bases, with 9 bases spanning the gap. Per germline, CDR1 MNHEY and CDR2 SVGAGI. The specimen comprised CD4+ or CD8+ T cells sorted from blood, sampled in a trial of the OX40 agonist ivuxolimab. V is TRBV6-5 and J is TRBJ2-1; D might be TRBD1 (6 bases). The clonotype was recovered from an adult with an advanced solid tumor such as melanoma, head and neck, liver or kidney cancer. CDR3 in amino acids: CASGGGYNEQFF. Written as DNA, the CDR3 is TGTGCCAGCGGGGGCGGGTACAATGAGCAGTTCTTC.